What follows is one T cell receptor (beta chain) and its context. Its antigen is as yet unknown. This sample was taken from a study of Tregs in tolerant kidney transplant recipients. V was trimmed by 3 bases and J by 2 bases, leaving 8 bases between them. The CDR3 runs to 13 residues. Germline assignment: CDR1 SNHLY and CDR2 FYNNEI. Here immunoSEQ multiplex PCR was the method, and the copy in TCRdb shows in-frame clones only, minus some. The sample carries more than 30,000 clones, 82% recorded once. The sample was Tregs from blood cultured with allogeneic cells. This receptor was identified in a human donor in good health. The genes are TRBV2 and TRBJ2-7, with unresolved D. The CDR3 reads CASSDTFTYEQYF. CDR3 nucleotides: TGTGCCAGCAGTGACACGTTCACCTACGAGCAGTACTTC.